This T cell receptor beta chain stems from a study of CD8 T cells in ankylosing spondylitis. This clonotype was found many times. What it recognizes is unknown. Generation of TCR beta libraries employed quantitative 5'-RACE incorporating molecular barcodes. TCRdb passed the 5' RACE reads through MiXCR, listing each CDR3 protein once. Here the sample spans 200,000 or so distinct CDR3 sequences, approximately 12% being singletons. Regarding the study as a whole: Ankylosing spondylitis blood appeared to carry a characteristic TCR beta motif of seven to nine highly homologous variants.

Trimming at V came to 7 bases and at J to 2 bases, leaving 5 bases not matched to a gene. The CDR3 length is 14 residues. Looked up from germline, CDR1 is MNHEY and CDR2 is SVGEGT. The genes are TRBV6-2 or TRBV6-3 and TRBJ1-5, with 7 nucleotides matching TRBD1. This clonotype was obtained from a female donor with ankylosing spondylitis or in good health (not recorded which). Sample: blood, either unsorted or a sorted T cell fraction (not recorded which). CDR3 sequence reads: CASNGDSRNQPQHF. The CDR3, as DNA: TGTGCCAGCAATGGGGACAGCCGCAATCAGCCCCAGCATTTT.